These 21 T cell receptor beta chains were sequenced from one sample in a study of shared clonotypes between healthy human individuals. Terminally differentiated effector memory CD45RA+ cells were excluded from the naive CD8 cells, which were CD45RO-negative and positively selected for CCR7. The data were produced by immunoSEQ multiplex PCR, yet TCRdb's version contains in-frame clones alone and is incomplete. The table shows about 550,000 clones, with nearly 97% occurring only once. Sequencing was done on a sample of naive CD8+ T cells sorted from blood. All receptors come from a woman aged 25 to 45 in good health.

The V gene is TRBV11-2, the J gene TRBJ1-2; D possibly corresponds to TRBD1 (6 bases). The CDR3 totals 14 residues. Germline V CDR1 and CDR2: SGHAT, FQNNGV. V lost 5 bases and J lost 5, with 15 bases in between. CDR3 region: CASSPARGVYGYTF. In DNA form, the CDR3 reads TGTGCCAGCAGCCCTGCCAGGGGTGTATATGGCTACACCTTC.

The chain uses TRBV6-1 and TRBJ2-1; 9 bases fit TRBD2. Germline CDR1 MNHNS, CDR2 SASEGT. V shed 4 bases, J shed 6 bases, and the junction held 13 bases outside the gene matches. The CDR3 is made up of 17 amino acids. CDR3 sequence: CASSADLLAGWGNEQFF. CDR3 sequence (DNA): TGTGCCAGCAGTGCTGACCTTCTAGCGGGATGGGGCAATGAGCAGTTCTTC.

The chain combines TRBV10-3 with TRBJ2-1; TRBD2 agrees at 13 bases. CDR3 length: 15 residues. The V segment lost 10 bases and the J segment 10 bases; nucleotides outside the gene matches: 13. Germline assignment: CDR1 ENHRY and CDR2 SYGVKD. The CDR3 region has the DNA TGTGCCAGCGGACTAGCGGGAGTACCGAACGAGGAGCAGTTCTTC. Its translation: CASGLAGVPNEEQFF.

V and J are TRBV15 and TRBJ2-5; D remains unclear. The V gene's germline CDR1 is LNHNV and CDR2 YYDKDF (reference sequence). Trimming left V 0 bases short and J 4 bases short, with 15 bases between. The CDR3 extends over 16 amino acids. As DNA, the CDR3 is TGTGCCACCAGCAGAGAATTAGTGGGGTGGATAGAGACCCAGTACTTC. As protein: CATSRELVGWIETQYF. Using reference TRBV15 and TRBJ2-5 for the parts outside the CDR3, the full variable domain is DAMVIQNPRYQVTQFGKPVTLSCSQTLNHNVMYWYQQKSSQAPKLLFHYYDKDFNNEADTPDNFQSRRPNTSFCFLDIRSPGLGDTAMYLCATSRELVGWIETQYFGPGTRLLVL.

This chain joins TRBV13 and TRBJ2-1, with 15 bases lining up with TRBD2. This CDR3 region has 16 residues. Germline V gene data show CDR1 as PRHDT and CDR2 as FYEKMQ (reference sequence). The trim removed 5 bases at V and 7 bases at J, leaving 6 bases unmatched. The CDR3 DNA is TGTGCCAGCAGCACCTCAGGGACTAGCGGGAGGAATGAGCAGTTCTTC. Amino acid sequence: CASSTSGTSGRNEQFF.

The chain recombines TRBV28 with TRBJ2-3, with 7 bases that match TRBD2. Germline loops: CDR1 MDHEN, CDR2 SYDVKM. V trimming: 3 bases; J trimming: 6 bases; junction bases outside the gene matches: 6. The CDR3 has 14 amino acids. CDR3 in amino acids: CASSFGLAADTQYF. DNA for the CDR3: TGTGCCAGCAGTTTTGGGCTAGCGGCGGATACGCAGTATTTT. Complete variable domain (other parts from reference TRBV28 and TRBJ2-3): DVKVTQSSRYLVKRTGEKVFLECVQDMDHENMFWYRQDPGLGLRLIYFSYDVKMKEKGDIPEGYSVSREKKERFSLILESASTNQTSMYLCASSFGLAADTQYFGPGTRLTVL.

The CDR3 sequence is CAISDDGKGQETQYF. CDR3 DNA: TGTGCCATCAGTGATGACGGGAAGGGTCAAGAGACCCAGTACTTC. V usage is TRBV10-3 and J usage is TRBJ2-5, with D possibly TRBD2 on 5 matching bases. This CDR3 contains 15 residues. V was cut by 3 bases and J by 2 bases, with 13 bases left in between. CDR1 is ENHRY and CDR2 is SYGVKD in the germline V gene.

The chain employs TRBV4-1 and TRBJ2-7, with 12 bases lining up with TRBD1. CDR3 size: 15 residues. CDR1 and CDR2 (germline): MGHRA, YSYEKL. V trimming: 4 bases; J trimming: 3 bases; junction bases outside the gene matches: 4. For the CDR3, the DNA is TGCGCCAGCAGCCTCCGGGACAGGGGGCTCTACGAGCAGTACTTC. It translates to CASSLRDRGLYEQYF.

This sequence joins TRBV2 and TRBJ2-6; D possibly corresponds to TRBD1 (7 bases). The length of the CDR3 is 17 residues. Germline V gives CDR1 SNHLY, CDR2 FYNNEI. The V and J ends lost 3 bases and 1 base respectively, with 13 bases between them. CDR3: CASSDLQGRSGANVLTF. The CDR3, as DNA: TGTGCCAGCAGTGATCTACAGGGGAGGTCTGGGGCCAACGTCCTGACTTTC.

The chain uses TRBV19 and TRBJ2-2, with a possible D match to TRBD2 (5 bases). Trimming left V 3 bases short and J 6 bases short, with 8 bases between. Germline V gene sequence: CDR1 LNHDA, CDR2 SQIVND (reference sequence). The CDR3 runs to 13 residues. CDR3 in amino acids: CASSMLGAGELFF. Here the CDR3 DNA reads TGTGCCAGTAGTATGTTGGGAGCCGGGGAGCTGTTTTTT.

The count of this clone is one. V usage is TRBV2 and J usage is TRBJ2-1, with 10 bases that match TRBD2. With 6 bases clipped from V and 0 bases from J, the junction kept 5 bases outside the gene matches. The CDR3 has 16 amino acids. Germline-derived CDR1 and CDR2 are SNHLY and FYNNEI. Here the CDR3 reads CASRWTSGSSYNEQFF. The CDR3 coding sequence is TGTGCCAGCAGATGGACTAGCGGTAGCTCCTACAATGAGCAGTTCTTC.

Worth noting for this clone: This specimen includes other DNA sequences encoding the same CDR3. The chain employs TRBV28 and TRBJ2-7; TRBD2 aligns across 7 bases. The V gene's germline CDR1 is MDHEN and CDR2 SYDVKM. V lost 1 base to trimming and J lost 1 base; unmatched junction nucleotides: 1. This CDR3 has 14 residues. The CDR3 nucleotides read TGTGCCAGCAGTTTATCCGGGGGGTCCTACGAGCAGTACTTC. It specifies CASSLSGGSYEQYF.

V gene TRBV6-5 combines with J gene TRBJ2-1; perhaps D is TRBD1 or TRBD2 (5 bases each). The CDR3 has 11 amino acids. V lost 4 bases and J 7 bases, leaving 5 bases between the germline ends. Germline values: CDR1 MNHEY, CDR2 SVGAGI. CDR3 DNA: TGTGCCAGCAGTTGGGGGAATGAGCAGTTCTTC. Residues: CASSWGNEQFF.

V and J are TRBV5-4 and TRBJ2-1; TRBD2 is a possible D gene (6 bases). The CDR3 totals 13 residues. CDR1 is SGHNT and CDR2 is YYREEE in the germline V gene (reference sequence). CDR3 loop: CAGGTSLYNEQFF. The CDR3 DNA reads TGTGCTGGAGGGACCTCGCTCTACAATGAGCAGTTCTTC.

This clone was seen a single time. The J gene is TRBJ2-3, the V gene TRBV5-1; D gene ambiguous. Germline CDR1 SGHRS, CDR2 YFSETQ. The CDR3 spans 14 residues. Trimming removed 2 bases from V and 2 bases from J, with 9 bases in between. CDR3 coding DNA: TGCGCCAGCAGCTTCTTCGACAACACAGATACGCAGTATTTT. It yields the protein CASSFFDNTDTQYF.

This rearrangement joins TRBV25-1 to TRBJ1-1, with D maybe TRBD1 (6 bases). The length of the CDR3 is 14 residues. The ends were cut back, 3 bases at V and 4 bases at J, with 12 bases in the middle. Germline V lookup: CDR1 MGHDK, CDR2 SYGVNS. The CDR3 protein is CASSDTGRPTEAFF. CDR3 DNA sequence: TGTGCCAGCAGTGACACAGGGCGCCCCACTGAAGCTTTCTTT.

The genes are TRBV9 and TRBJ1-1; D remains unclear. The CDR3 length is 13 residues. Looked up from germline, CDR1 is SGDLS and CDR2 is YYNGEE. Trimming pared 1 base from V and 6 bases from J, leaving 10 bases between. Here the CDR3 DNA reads TGTGCCAGCAGCGTAATATCCTCGCCTGAAGCTTTCTTT. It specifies CASSVISSPEAFF.

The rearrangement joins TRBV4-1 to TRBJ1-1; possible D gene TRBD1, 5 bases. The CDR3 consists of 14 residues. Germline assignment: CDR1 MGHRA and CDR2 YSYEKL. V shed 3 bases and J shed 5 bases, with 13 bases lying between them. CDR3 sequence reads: CASSHPEGRTEAFF. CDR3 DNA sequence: TGCGCCAGCAGCCATCCTGAGGGGCGAACTGAAGCTTTCTTT.

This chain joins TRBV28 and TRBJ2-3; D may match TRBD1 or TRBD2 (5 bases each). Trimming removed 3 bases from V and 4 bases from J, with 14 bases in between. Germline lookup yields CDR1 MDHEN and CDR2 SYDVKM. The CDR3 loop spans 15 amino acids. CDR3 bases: TGTGCCAGCAGTTTGGGGGTTGGGAGCGCAGATACGCAGTATTTT. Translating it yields CASSLGVGSADTQYF.

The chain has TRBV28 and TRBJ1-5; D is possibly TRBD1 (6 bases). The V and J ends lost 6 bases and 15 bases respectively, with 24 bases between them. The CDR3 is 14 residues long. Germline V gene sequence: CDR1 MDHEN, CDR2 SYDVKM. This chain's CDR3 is CASSPTGSERMMHF. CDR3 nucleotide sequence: TGTGCCAGCAGCCCTACAGGGTCCGAACGGATGATGCATTTT.

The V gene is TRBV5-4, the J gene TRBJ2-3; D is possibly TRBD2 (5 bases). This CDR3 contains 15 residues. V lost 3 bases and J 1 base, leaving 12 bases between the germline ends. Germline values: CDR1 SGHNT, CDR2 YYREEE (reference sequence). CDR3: CASSSTDGGTDTQYF. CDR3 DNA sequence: TGTGCCAGCAGCTCAACGGACGGGGGCACAGATACGCAGTATTTT.